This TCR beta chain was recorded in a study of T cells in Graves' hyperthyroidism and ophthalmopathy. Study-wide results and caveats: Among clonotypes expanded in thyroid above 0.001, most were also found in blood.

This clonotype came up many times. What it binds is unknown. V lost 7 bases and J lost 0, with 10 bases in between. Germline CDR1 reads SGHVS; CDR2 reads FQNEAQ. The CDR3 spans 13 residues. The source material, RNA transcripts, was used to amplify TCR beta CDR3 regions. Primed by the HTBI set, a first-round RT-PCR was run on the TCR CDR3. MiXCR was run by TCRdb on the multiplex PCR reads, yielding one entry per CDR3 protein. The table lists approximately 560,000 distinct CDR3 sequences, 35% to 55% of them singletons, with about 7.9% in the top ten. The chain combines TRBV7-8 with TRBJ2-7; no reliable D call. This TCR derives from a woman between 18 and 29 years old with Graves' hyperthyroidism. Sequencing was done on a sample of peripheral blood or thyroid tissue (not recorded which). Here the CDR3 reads CASMRWSSYEQYF. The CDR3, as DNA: TGTGCCAGCATGAGGTGGAGCTCCTACGAGCAGTACTTC.